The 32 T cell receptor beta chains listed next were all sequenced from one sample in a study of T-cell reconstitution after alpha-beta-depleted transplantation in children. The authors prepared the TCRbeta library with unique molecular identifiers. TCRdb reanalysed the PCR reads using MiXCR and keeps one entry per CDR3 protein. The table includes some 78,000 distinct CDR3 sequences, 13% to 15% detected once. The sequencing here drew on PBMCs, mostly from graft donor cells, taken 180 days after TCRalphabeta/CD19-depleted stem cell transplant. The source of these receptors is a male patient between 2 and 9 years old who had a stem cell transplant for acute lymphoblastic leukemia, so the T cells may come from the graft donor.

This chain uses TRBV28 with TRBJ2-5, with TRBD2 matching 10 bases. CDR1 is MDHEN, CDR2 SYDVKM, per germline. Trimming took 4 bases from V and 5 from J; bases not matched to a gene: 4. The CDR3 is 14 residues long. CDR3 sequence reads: CASSSSGGEETQYF. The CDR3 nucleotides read TGTGCCAGCAGTTCTAGCGGGGGAGAGGAGACCCAGTACTTC.

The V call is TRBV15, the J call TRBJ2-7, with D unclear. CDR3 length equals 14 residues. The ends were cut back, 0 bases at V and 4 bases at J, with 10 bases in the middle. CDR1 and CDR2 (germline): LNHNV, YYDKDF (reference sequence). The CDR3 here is CATSRDSGDYEQYF. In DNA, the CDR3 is TGTGCCACCAGCAGAGATTCGGGCGATTACGAGCAGTACTTC.

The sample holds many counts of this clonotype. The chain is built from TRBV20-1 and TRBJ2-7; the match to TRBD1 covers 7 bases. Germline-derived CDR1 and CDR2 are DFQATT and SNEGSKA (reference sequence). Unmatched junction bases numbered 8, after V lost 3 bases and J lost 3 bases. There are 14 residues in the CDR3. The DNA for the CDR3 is TGCAGTGCTAGTGCACCGGGACAGCACTACGAGCAGTACTTC. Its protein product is CSASAPGQHYEQYF.

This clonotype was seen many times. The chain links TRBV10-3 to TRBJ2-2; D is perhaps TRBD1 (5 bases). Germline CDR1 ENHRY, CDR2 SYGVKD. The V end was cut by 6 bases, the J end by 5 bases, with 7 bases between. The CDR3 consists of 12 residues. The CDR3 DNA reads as TGTGCCATCAGGGGGCTTACCGGGGAGCTGTTTTTT. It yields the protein CAIRGLTGELFF.

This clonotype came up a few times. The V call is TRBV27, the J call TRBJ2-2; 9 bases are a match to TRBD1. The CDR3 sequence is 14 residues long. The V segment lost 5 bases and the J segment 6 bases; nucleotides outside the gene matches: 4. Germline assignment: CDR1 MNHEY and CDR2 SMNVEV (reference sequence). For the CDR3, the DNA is TGTGCCAGCAGTCTTCACAGGGGGCCCGGGGAGCTGTTTTTT. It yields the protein CASSLHRGPGELFF.

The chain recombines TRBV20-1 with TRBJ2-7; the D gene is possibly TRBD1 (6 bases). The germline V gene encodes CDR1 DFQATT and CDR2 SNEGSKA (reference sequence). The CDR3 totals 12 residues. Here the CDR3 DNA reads TGCACCCTGGGCCAGGGGTGGAGCGAGCAGTACTTC. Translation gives CTLGQGWSEQYF.

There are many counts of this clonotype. In DNA, the CDR3 is TGTGCCAGCAGCTCTAGACTCGCGGGGCCCTACGAGCAGTACTTC. It yields the protein CASSSRLAGPYEQYF. This chain connects TRBV7-6 to TRBJ2-7, with D possibly TRBD2 on 6 matching bases. V was clipped by 4 bases and J by 2 bases, with 15 bases between them. CDR1 SGHVS and CDR2 FNYEAQ come from the germline V gene. This CDR3 spans 15 amino acids.

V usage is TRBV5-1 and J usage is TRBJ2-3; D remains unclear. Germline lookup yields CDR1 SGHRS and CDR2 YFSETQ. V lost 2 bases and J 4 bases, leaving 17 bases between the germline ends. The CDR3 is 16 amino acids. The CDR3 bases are TGCGCCAGCAGCTTCGGGCTGCCCCCCGACTCAGATACGCAGTATTTT. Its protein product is CASSFGLPPDSDTQYF.

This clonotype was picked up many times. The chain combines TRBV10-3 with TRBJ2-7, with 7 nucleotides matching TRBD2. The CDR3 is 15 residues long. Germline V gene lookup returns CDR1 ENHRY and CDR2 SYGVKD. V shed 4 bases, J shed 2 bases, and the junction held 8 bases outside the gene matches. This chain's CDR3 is CAISVVAGLPYEQYF. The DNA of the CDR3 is TGTGCCATCAGTGTCGTCGCGGGACTACCCTACGAGCAGTACTTC.

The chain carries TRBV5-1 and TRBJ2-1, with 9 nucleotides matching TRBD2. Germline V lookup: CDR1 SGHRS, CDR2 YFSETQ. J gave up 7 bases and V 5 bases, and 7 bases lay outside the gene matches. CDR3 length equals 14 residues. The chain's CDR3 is CASREREVWNEQFF. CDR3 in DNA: TGCGCCAGCAGGGAGCGGGAGGTATGGAATGAGCAGTTCTTC.

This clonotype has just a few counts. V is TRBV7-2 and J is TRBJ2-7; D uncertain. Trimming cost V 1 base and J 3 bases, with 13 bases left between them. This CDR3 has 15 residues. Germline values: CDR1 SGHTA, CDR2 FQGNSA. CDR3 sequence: CASSLDSNIVYEQYF. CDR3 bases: TGTGCCAGCAGCTTAGACTCCAATATAGTCTACGAGCAGTACTTC.

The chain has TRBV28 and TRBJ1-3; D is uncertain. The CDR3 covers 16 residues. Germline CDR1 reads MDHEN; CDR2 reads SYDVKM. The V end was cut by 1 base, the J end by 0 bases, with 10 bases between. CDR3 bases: TGTGCCAGCAGTTTATCCCCTCAAGGCTCTGGAAACACCATATATTTT. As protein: CASSLSPQGSGNTIYF. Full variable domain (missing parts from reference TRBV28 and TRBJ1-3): DVKVTQSSRYLVKRTGEKVFLECVQDMDHENMFWYRQDPGLGLRLIYFSYDVKMKEKGDIPEGYSVSREKKERFSLILESASTNQTSMYLCASSLSPQGSGNTIYFGEGSWLTVV.

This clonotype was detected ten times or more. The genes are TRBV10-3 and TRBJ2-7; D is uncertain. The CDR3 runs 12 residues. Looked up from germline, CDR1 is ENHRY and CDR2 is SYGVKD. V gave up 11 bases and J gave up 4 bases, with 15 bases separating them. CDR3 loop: CAAGSSRYEQYF. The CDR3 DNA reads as TGTGCCGCTGGCTCATCCCGGTACGAGCAGTACTTC.

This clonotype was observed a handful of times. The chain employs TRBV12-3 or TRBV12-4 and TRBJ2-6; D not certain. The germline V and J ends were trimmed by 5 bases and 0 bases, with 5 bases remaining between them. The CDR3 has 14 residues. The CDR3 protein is CASSVSSGANVLTF. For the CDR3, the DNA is TGTGCCAGCAGTGTCTCCTCTGGGGCCAACGTCCTGACTTTC.

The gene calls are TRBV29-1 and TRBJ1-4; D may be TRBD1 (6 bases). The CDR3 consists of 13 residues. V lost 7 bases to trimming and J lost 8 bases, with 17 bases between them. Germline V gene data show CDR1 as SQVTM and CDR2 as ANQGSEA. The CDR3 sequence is CSASTGQGEKLFF. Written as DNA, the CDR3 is TGCAGCGCTTCGACGGGCCAGGGGGAAAAACTGTTTTTT.

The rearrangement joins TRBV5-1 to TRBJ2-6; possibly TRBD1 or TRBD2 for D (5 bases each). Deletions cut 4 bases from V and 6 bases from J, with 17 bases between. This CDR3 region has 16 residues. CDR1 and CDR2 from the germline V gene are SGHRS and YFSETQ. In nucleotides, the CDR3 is TGCGCCAGCAGCCAGGGACGTAGGATTAAGGCCAACGTCCTGACTTTC. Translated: CASSQGRRIKANVLTF.

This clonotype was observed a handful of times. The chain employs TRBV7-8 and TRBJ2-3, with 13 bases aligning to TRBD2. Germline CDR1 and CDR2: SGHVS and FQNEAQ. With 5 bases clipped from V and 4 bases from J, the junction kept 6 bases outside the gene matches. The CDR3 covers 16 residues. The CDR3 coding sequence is TGTGCCAGCAGCCCCTGGACTAGCGGGAGCGCAGATACGCAGTATTTT. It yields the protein CASSPWTSGSADTQYF.

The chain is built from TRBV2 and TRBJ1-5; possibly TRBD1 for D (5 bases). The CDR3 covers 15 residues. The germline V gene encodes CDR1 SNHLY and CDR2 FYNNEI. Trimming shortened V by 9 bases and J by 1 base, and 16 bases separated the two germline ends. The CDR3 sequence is CASRRDFGSNQPQHF. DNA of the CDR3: TGTGCCAGTCGTCGGGACTTTGGGAGCAATCAGCCCCAGCATTTT.

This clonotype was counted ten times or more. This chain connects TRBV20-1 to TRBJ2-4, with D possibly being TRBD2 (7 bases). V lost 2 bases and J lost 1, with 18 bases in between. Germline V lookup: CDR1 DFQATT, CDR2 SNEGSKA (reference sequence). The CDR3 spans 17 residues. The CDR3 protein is CSARWRGRLSAKNIQYF. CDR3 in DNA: TGCAGTGCTAGATGGCGGGGGCGCTTGTCGGCCAAAAACATTCAGTACTTC.

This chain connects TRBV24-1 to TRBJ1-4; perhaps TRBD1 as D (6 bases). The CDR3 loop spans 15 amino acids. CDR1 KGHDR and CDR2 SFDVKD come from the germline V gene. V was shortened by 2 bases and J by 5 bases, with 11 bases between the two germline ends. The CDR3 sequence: CATSDSRTANEKLFF. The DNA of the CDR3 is TGTGCCACCAGTGATTCGAGGACAGCAAATGAAAAACTGTTTTTT.

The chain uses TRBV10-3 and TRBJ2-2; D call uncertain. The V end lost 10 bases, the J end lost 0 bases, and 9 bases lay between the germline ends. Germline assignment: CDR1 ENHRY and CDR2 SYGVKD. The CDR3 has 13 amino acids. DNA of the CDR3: TGTGCCACTTATCACACGAACACCGGGGAGCTGTTTTTT. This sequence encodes CATYHTNTGELFF.

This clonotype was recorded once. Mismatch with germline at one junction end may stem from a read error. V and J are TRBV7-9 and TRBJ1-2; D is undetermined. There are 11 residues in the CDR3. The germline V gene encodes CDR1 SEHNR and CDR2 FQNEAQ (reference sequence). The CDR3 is CASSSPEGDSF. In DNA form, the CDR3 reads TGTGCCAGCAGCTCGCCCGAGGGCGACTCCTTC.

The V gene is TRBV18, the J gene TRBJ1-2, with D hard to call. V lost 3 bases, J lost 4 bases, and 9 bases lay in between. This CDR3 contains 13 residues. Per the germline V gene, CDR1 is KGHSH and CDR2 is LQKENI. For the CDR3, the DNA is TGTGCCAGCTCACCTACCAGTAGCTATGGCTACACCTTC. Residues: CASSPTSSYGYTF.

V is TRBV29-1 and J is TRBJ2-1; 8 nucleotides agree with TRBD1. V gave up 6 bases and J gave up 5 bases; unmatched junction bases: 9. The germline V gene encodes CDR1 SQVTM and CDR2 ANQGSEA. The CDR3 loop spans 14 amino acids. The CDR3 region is CSVPRDRTDNEQFF. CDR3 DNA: TGCAGCGTCCCCCGGGACAGGACCGACAATGAGCAGTTCTTC.

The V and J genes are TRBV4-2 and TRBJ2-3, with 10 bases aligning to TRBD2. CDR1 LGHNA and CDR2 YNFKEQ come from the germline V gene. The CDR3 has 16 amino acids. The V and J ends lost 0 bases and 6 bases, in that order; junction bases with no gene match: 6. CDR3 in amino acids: CASSQDPSGSIDTQYF. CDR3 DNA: TGTGCCAGCAGCCAAGATCCTAGCGGGAGTATCGATACGCAGTATTTT.

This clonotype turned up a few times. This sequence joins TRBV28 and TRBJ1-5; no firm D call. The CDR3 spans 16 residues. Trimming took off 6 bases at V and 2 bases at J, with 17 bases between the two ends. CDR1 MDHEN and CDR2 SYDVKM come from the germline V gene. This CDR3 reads CASSPDSGFGNQPQHF. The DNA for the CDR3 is TGTGCCAGCAGCCCAGACTCGGGATTTGGCAATCAGCCCCAGCATTTT.

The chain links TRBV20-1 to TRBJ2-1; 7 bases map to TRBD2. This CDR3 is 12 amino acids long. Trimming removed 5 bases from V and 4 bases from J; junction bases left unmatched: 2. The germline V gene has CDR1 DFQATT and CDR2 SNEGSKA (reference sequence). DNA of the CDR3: TGCAGTGCTGGGGGAGGGTACAATGAGCAGTTCTTC. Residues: CSAGGGYNEQFF.

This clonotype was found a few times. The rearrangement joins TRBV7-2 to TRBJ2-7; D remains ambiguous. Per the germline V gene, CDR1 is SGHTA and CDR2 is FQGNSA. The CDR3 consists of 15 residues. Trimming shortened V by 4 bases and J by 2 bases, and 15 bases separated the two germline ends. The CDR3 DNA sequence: TGTGCCAGCAGCTCCCGGGCCGGTCGCCCCTACGAGCAGTACTTC. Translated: CASSSRAGRPYEQYF.

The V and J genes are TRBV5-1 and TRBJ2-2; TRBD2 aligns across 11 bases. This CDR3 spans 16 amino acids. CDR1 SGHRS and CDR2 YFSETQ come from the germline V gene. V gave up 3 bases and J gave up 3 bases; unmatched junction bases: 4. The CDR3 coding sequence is TGCGCCAGCAGCTGGGGACTAGCGGACCACACCGGGGAGCTGTTTTTT. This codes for CASSWGLADHTGELFF.

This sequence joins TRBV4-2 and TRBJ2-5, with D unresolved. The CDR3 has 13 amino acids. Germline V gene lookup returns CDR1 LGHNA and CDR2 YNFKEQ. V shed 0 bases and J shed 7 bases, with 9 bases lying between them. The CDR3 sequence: CASSQDFRMTQYF. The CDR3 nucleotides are TGTGCCAGCAGCCAAGATTTTAGGATGACCCAGTACTTC.

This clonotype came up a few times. CDR3 DNA: TGTGCCAGCAGTGAAGGGCGGTCCTATGGCTACACCTTC. This translates into CASSEGRSYGYTF. The V gene is TRBV2, the J gene TRBJ1-2, with D uncertain. The length of the CDR3 is 13 residues. V lost 1 base, J lost 4 bases, and 7 bases lay in between. Germline V lookup: CDR1 SNHLY, CDR2 FYNNEI.

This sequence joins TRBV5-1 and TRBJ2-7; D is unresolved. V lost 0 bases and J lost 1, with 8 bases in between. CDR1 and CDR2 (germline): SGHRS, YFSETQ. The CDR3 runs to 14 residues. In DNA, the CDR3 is TGCGCCAGCAGCTTGGTTGGGCGGTCCTACGAGCAGTACTTC. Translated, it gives CASSLVGRSYEQYF.